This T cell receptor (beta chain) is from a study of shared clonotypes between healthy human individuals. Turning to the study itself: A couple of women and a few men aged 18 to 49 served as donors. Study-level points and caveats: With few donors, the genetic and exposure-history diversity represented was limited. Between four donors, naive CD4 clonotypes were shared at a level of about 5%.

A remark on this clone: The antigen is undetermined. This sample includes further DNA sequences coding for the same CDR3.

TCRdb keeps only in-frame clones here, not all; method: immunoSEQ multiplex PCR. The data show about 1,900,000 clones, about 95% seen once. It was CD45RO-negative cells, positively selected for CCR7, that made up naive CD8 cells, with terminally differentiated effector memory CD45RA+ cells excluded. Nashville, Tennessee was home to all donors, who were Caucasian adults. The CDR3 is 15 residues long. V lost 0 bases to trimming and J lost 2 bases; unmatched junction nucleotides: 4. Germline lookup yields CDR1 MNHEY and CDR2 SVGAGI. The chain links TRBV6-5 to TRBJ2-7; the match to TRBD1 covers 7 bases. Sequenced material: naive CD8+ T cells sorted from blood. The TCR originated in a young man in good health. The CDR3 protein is CASSYSGGSTYEQYF. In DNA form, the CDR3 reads TGTGCCAGCAGTTACTCAGGGGGCAGTACCTACGAGCAGTACTTC.